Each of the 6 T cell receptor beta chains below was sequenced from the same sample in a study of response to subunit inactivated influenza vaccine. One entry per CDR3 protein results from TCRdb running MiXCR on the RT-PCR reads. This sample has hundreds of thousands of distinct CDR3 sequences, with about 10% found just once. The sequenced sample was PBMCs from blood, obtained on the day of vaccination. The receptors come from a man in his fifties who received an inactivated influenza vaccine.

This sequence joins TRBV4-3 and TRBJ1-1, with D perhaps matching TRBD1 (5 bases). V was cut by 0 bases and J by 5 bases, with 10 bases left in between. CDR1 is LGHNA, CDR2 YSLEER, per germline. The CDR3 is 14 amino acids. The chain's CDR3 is CASSQEFEGTEAFF. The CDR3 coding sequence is TGCGCCAGCAGCCAAGAATTCGAGGGGACTGAAGCTTTCTTT.

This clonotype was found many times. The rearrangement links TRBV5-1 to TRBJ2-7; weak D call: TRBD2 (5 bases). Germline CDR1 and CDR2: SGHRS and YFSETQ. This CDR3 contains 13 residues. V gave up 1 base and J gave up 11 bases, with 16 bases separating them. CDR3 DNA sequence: TGCGCCAGCAGCTTGTCATGGACGGAGGCTGAGTACTTC. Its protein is CASSLSWTEAEYF.

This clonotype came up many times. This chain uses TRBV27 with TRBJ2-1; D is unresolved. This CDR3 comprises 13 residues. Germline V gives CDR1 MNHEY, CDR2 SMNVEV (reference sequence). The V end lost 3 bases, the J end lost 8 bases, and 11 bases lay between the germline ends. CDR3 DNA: TGTGCCAGCAGTTTGTTAAATTGGGATGAGCAGTTCTTC. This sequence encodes CASSLLNWDEQFF.

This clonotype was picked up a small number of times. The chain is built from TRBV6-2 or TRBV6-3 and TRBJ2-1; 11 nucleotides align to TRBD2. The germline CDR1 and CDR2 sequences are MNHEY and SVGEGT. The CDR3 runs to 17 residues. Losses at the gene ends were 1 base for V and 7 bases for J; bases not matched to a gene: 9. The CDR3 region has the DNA TGTGCCAGCAGTTACTTCCGACTAGCGGGGCGGAGAAATGAGCAGTTCTTC. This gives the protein CASSYFRLAGRRNEQFF.

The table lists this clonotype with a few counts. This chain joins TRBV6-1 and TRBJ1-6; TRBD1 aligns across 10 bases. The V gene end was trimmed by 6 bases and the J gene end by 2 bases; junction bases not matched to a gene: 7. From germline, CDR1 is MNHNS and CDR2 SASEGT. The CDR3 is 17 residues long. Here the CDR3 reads CASRDPGQGTYNSPLHF. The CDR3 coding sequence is TGTGCCAGCAGAGACCCGGGACAGGGGACCTATAATTCACCCCTCCACTTT.

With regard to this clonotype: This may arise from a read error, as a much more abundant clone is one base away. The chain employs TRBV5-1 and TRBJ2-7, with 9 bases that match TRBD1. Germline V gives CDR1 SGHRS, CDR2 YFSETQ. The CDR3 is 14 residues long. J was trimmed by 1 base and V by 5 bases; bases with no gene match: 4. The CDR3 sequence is CASRSGTGSYEQYF. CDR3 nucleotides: TGCGCCAGCAGATCCGGGACAGGGTCCTACGAGCAGTACTTC.